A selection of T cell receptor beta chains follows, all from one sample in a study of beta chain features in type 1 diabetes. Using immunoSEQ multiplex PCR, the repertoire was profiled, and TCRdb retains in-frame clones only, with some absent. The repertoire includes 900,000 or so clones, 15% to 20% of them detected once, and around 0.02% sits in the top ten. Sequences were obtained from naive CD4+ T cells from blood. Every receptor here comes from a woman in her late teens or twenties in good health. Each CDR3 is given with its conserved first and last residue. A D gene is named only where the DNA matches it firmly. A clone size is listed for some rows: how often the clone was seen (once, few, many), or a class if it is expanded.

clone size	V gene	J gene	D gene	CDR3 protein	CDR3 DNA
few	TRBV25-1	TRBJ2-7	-	CASRQGGFYEQYF	TGTGCCAGCAGGCAGGGTGGTTTCTACGAGCAGTACTTC
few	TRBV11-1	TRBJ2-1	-	CASSNRPAGYNEQFF	TGTGCCAGCAGCAACCGTCCGGCCGGCTACAATGAGCAGTTCTTC
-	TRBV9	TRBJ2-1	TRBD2	CASSVRAGGVYNEQFF	TGTGCCAGCAGCGTTCGAGCGGGAGGTGTATACAATGAGCAGTTCTTC
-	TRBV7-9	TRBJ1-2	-	CASSSNGVSNYGYTF	TGTGCCAGCAGCTCAAACGGAGTCTCTAACTATGGCTACACCTTC
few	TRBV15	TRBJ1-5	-	CATSRESGRGGQPQHF	TGTGCCACCAGCAGAGAGTCCGGCAGGGGAGGTCAGCCCCAGCATTTT
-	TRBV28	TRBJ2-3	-	CASRGGPTQYF	TGTGCCAGCAGAGGTGGACCAACGCAGTATTTT
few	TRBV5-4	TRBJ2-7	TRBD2	CASSERTSGRAYEQYF	TGTGCCAGCAGCGAGAGGACTAGCGGACGGGCCTACGAGCAGTACTTC
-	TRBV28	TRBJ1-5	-	CASSLRYGNQPQHF	TGTGCCAGCAGTTTAAGGTACGGCAATCAGCCCCAGCATTTT
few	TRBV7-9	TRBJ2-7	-	CASSLTSGAQSQYF	TGTGCCAGCAGCTTAACTTCCGGGGCCCAGAGCCAGTACTTC
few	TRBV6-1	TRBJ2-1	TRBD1	CASRGGQGAFDEQFF	TGTGCCAGCAGGGGGGGACAGGGGGCTTTCGATGAGCAGTTCTTC
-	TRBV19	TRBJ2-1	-	CASSIVRDEQFF	TGTGCCAGTAGTATAGTTAGGGATGAGCAGTTCTTC
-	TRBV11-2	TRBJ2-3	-	CASSLDPLSTDTQYF	TGTGCCAGCAGCTTAGATCCCCTCTCCACAGATACGCAGTATTTT
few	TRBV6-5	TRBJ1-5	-	CASSYRGGGNQPQHF	TGTGCCAGCAGTTACCGCGGAGGAGGCAATCAGCCCCAGCATTTT
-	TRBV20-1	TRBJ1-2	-	CSAGQQNGYTF	TGCAGTGCCGGACAGCAGAATGGCTACACCTTC
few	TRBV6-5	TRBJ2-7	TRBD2	CASSYTSGSSYEQYF	TGTGCCAGCAGTTATACGAGCGGGAGCTCCTACGAGCAGTACTTC
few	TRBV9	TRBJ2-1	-	CASSANSSPRSNEQFF	TGTGCCAGCAGCGCCAACAGCTCACCTCGGTCCAATGAGCAGTTCTTC
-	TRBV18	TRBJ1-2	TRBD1	CASSPGQGASGGYTF	TGTGCCAGCTCACCGGGACAGGGGGCTTCGGGCGGCTACACCTTC
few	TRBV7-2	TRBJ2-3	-	CASSPTWRAGYAWF	TGTGCCAGCAGCCCGACCTGGAGGGCTGGGTACGCGTGGTTT
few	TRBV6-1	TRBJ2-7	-	CASSEEGESSYEQYF	TGTGCCAGCAGTGAAGAGGGGGAGAGCTCCTACGAGCAGTACTTC
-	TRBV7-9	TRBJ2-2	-	CASSQQGRAGELFF	TGTGCCAGCAGCCAACAGGGTCGGGCCGGGGAGCTGTTTTTT
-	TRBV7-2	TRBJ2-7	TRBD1	CASSPSRTGNEQYF	TGTGCCAGCAGCCCCAGCCGGACAGGGAACGAGCAGTACTTC
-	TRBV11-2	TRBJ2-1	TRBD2	CASSLTGTSLNEQFF	TGTGCCAGCAGCTTAACCGGGACTAGCCTCAATGAGCAGTTCTTC
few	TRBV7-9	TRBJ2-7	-	CASSRDATYEQYF	TGTGCCAGCAGCCGGGACGCCACCTACGAGCAGTACTTC
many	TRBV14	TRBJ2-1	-	CASSHWRQNNEQFF	TGTGCCAGCAGCCATTGGCGGCAGAACAATGAGCAGTTCTTC
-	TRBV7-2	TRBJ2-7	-	CASSLVVAGAGDYEQYF	TGTGCCAGCAGCTTAGTCGTCGCTGGCGCAGGAGACTACGAGCAGTACTTC
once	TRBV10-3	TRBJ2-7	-	CASTEAKPYEQYF	TGTGCCAGCACTGAGGCAAAACCTTACGAGCAGTACTTC
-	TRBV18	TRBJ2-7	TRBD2	CASSPTGAGGWYEQYF	TGTGCCAGCTCACCCACTGGAGCGGGAGGGTGGTACGAGCAGTACTTC
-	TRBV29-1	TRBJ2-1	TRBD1	CSVEGLNPGGPYNEQFF	TGCAGCGTTGAAGGTCTCAATCCAGGGGGACCCTACAATGAGCAGTTCTTC
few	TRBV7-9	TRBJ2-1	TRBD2	CASSRGLAYEQFF	TGTGCCAGCAGCCGAGGACTAGCGTATGAGCAGTTCTTC
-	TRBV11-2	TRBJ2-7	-	CASSFRGASYEQYF	TGTGCCAGCAGTTTCAGGGGAGCGTCCTACGAGCAGTACTTC
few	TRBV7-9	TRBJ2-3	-	CASSLSSTSSGHTDTQYF	TGTGCCAGCAGCTTAAGTTCGACTAGTTCGGGTCACACAGATACGCAGTATTTT
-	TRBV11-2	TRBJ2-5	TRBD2	CASSDRPGLAGQETQYF	TGTGCCAGCAGCGATCGACCGGGACTAGCGGGACAAGAGACCCAGTACTTC
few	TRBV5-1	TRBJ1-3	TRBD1	CASSSGQASGNTIYF	TGCGCCAGCAGCTCGGGACAGGCCTCTGGAAACACCATATATTTT
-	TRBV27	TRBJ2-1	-	CASRPVQRGVMGNEQFF	TGTGCCAGCAGACCAGTACAAAGGGGGGTAATGGGCAATGAGCAGTTCTTC
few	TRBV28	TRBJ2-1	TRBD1	CASARDRGFNEQFF	TGTGCCAGTGCCCGGGACAGGGGGTTCAATGAGCAGTTCTTC
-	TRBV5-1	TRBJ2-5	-	CASGTEYQETQYF	TGCGCCAGCGGGACGGAGTACCAAGAGACCCAGTACTTC
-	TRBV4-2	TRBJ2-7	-	CASSQVGTGTYEQYF	TGTGCCAGCAGCCAAGTGGGGACGGGGACCTACGAGCAGTACTTC
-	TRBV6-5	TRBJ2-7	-	CASSYSSVADSYEQYF	TGTGCCAGCAGTTACTCGTCGGTAGCGGACTCCTACGAGCAGTACTTC
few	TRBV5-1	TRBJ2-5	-	CASSSTTGWVGETQYF	TGCGCCAGCAGCTCAACTACAGGGTGGGTGGGCGAGACCCAGTACTTC
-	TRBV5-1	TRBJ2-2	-	CASSGGRGTGELFF	TGCGCCAGCAGTGGGGGGCGCGGAACCGGGGAGCTGTTTTTT
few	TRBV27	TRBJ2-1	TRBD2	CASTALAERYNEQFF	TGTGCCAGCACCGCCCTAGCGGAACGTTACAATGAGCAGTTCTTC
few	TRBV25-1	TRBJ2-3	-	CASSEATREEDTQYF	TGTGCCAGCAGTGAAGCGACTAGAGAGGAAGATACGCAGTATTTT
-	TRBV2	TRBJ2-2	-	CASNYESGGGTGELFF	TGTGCCAGCAATTATGAGTCTGGGGGAGGCACCGGGGAGCTGTTTTTT
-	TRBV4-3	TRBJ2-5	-	CASSQEPRALATQYF	TGCGCCAGCAGCCAAGAACCCCGGGCGTTGGCGACCCAGTACTTC
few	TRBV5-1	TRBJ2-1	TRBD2	CASHRGGGLVSHEQFF	TGCGCCAGCCACCGGGGGGGAGGACTAGTGTCGCATGAGCAGTTCTTC